The rows below give T cell receptor beta chains drawn from one sample of a study of cytomegalovirus exposure and HLA in healthy donors. Assay used: immunoSEQ multiplex PCR; TCRdb lists only in-frame clones, some missing. The repertoire consists of 50,000 to 65,000 clones, with roughly 71% occurring once and the leading ten covering about 23%. Material for sequencing was PBMCs. All receptors come from a man in his fifties in good health and CMV-seropositive. Both conserved end residues are part of each CDR3. D genes are given only for firm matches. Size values are once, few and many counts, or a class for expanded clones, and some rows have none.

J gene,clone size,V gene,D gene,CDR3 length,CDR3 DNA,CDR3 protein
TRBJ1-1,-,TRBV19,-,13,TGTGCCAGTAGTCTAACCATGAACACTGAAGCTTTCTTT,CASSLTMNTEAFF
TRBJ2-7,-,TRBV2,-,13,TGTGCCAGCAGTGAGGGCCCCTCCTACGAGCAGTACTTC,CASSEGPSYEQYF
TRBJ2-2,-,TRBV9,TRBD2,16,TGTGCCAGCAGCGATCGAGCGGGACTGAACACCGGGGAGCTGTTTTTT,CASSDRAGLNTGELFF
TRBJ2-7,few,TRBV4-1,TRBD1,15,TGCGCCAGCAGCGGCTCTGGGACAGGGGGCTACGAGCAGTACTTC,CASSGSGTGGYEQYF
TRBJ2-2,-,TRBV9,-,14,TGTGCCAGCAGCGGCAGGGCGGTCACCGGGGAGCTGTTTTTT,CASSGRAVTGELFF
TRBJ1-1,few,TRBV5-1,TRBD1,14,TGCGCCAGCAGCCCATTGACAGGGGGCACTGAAGCTTTCTTT,CASSPLTGGTEAFF
TRBJ2-2,few,TRBV5-4,-,15,TGTGCCAGCAGCTTGGACGGGAGACGCACCGGGGAGCTGTTTTTT,CASSLDGRRTGELFF
TRBJ1-1,once,TRBV29-1,-,13,TGCAGCGTCGCGGGACTCTTGAACACTGAAGCTTTCTTT,CSVAGLLNTEAFF
TRBJ2-2,few,TRBV9,-,12,TGTGCCAGCAGCGTTAGTTACGGGGAGCTGTTTTTT,CASSVSYGELFF
TRBJ2-5,-,TRBV27,-,18,TGTGCCAGCAGTTCCCTCCAGGAGGGCCGGGGGTACCAAGAGACCCAGTACTTC,CASSSLQEGRGYQETQYF
TRBJ1-5,-,TRBV13,-,15,TGTGCCAGCAGCTTGGGCAGGACAGTAGGCCAGCCCCAGCATTTT,CASSLGRTVGQPQHF
TRBJ2-7,-,TRBV10-1,TRBD1,14,TGCGCCAGCAGTGACTCCGGGACAGGCTACGAGCAGTACTTC,CASSDSGTGYEQYF
TRBJ2-3,-,TRBV6-5,TRBD2,15,TGTGCCAGCAGTTTTAGCGGGACTAGCACAGATACGCAGTATTTT,CASSFSGTSTDTQYF
TRBJ1-1,once,TRBV5-6,TRBD1,15,TGTGCCAGCAGCTGGACAGGGGGCGCGGACACTGAAGCTTTCTTT,CASSWTGGADTEAFF
TRBJ2-3,-,TRBV6-6,-,12,TGTGCCAGCAGCCCACCGCCAGATACGAAGTATTTT,CASSPPPDTKYF
TRBJ2-5,-,TRBV20-1,-,11,TGCAGTGGTATCGCGCTAGAGACCCAGTACTTC,CSGIALETQYF
TRBJ2-2,-,TRBV2,TRBD2,17,TGTGCCAGCAGTGTAAGGACTAGCGGGGGGAACACCGGGGAGCTGTTTTTT,CASSVRTSGGNTGELFF
TRBJ2-3,-,TRBV7-2,TRBD2,18,TGTGCCAGCAGGAGCAGGGGGACTAGCGGGAGGACGGCAGATACGCAGTATTTT,CASRSRGTSGRTADTQYF
TRBJ1-3,-,TRBV5-6,TRBD1,16,TGTGCCAGCAGCCGGGCAGGGGGCAGCTCTGGAAACACCATATATTTT,CASSRAGGSSGNTIYF
TRBJ2-4,-,TRBV10-2,TRBD1,17,TGCGCCAGCAGTCGGACAGGGGGATGGGGAGCCAAAAACATTCAGTACTTC,CASSRTGGWGAKNIQYF
TRBJ2-7,-,TRBV2,TRBD2,14,TGTGCCAGCGGGGGACTAGCGGCCTCCTACGAGCAGTACTTC,CASGGLAASYEQYF
TRBJ2-3,-,TRBV7-7,TRBD2,15,TGTGCCAGCAGCTTAGAGGGAGGGCTCACAGATACGCAGTATTTT,CASSLEGGLTDTQYF